This T cell receptor (beta chain) was observed in a study of T cells in Graves' hyperthyroidism and ophthalmopathy. This CDR3 is built from 15 residues. The germline V gene encodes CDR1 SGHVS and CDR2 FQNEAQ. Trimming stripped 5 bases from V and 6 bases from J, with 19 bases between. As regards this clonotype: Its antigen is currently unknown.

Those with hyperthyroidism were 18 to 65 years old, newly diagnosed, and ill for under 2 months. Orbital computed tomography, thyroid ultrasound, serum thyroxine and TRAb, and clinical symptoms together informed the diagnoses. There were TCR beta CDR3 regions amplified from RNA transcripts. During a first-round RT-PCR of the TCR CDR3, the HTBI primer set was used. Each CDR3 protein gets one entry after TCRdb re-called the multiplex PCR reads with MiXCR. Among a few hundred thousand distinct CDR3 sequences listed, around 46% were seen once. General study points: Most expanded thyroid clonotypes above 0.001 recurred in blood.

The TCR sequence derives from a woman aged 18-29 years with Graves' hyperthyroidism. Source material: peripheral blood or thyroid tissue (not recorded which). The chain carries TRBV7-8 and TRBJ1-2, with a tentative D call TRBD1 (5 bases). The CDR3 sequence: CASSPGTSGFDGYTF. The CDR3 bases are TGTGCCAGCAGCCCCGGGACTAGCGGGTTCGATGGCTACACCTTC.